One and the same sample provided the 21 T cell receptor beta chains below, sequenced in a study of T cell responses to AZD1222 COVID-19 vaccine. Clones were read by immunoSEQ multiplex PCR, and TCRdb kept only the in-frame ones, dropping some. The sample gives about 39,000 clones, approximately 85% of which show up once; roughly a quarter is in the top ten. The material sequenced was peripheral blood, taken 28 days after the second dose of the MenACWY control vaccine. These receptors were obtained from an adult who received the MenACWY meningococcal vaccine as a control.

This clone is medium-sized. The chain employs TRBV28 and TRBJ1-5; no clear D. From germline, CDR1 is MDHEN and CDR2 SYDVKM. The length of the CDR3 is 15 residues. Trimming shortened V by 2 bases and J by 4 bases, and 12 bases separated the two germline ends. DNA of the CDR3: TGTGCCAGCAGTTTACCAGAGGGCCTTAATCAGCCCCAGCATTTT. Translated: CASSLPEGLNQPQHF.

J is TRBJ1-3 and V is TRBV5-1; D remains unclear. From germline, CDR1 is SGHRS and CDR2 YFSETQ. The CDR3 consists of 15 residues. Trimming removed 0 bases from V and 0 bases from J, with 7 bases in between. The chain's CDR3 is CASSLDGSSGNTIYF. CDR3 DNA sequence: TGCGCCAGCAGCTTGGACGGCAGCTCTGGAAACACCATATATTTT.

DNA for the CDR3: TGTGCCAGCAGTCTATCTAGAGAGCCCCAGCATTTT. It yields the protein CASSLSREPQHF. The chain has TRBV7-9 and TRBJ1-5; D not certain. V lost 6 bases and J 8 bases, leaving 11 bases between the germline ends. The CDR3 has 12 amino acids. Germline V gene sequence: CDR1 SEHNR, CDR2 FQNEAQ (reference sequence). The full variable domain, its missing parts supplied by reference TRBV7-9 and TRBJ1-5, is DTGVSQNPRHKITKRGQNVTFRCDPISEHNRLYWYRQTLGQGPEFLTYFQNEAQLEKSRLLSDRFSAERPKGSFSTLEIQRTEQGDSAMYLCASSLSREPQHFGDGTRLSIL.

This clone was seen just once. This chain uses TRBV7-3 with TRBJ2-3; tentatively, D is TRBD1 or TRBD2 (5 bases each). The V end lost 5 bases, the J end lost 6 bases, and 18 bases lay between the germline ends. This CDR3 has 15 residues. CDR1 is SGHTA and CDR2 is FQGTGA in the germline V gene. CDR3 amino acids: CASSHGQGAGDTQYF. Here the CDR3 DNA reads TGTGCCAGCAGCCATGGGCAGGGAGCAGGGGATACGCAGTATTTT.

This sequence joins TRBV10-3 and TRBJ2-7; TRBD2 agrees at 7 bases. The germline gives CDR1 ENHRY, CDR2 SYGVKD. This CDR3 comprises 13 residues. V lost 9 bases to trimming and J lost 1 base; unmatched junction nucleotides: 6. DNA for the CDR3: TGTGCCATAACCGGGACTATGTCCTACGAGCAGTACTTC. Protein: CAITGTMSYEQYF.

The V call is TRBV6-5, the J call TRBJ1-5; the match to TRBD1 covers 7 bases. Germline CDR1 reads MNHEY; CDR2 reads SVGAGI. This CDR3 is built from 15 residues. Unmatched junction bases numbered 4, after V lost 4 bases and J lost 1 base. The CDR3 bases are TGTGCCAGCAGTTTCACAGGGGAGAGCAATCAGCCCCAGCATTTT. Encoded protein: CASSFTGESNQPQHF.

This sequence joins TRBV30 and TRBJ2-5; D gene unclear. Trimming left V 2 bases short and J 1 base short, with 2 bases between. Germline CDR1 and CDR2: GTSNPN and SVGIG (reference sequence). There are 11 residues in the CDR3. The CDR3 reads CAWSLQETQYF. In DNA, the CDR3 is TGTGCCTGGAGTCTCCAAGAGACCCAGTACTTC.

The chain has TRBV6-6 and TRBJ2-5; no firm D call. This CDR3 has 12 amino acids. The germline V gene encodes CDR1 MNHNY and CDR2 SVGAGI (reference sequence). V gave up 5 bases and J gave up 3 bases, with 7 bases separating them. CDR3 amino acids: CASSPRKETQYF. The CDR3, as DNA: TGTGCCAGCAGTCCGCGAAAAGAGACCCAGTACTTC.

CDR3 sequence (DNA): TGTGCCAGCAGCTTAGATGGACAGGGGCTGACAGATACGCAGTATTTT. This sequence encodes CASSLDGQGLTDTQYF. The chain carries TRBV7-2 and TRBJ2-3, with 9 bases that match TRBD1. The CDR3 spans 16 residues. Germline values: CDR1 SGHTA, CDR2 FQGNSA. Trimming cost V 1 base and J 3 bases; bases outside gene matches: 5.

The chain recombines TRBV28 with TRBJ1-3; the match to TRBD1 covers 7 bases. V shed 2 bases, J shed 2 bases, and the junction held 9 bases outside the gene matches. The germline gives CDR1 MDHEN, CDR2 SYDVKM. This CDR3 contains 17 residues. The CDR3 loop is CASSLALGQGAGNTIYF. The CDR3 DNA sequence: TGTGCCAGCAGTTTAGCCCTAGGGCAGGGGGCTGGAAACACCATATATTTT.

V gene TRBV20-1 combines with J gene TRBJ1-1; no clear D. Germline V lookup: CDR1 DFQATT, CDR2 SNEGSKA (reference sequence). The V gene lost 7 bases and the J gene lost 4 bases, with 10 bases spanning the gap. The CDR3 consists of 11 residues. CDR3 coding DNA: TGCAGTGAAATTTGGACCACTGAAGCTTTCTTT. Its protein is CSEIWTTEAFF.

The CDR3 protein is CASRPLGQVGYEQYF. CDR3 coding DNA: TGTGCCAGCAGACCTTTGGGACAGGTTGGGTACGAGCAGTACTTC. This chain joins TRBV2 and TRBJ2-7; 8 bases map to TRBD1. This CDR3 comprises 15 residues. Germline V lookup: CDR1 SNHLY, CDR2 FYNNEI. With V trimmed by 6 bases and J by 4 bases, 11 bases remained unmatched.

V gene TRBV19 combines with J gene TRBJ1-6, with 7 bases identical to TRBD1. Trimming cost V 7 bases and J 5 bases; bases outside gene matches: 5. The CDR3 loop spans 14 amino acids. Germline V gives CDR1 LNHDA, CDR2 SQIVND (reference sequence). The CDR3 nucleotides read TGTGCCAGTAAAAGGGACAGCAATAATTCACCCCTCCACTTT. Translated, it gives CASKRDSNNSPLHF. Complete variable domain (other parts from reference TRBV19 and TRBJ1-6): DGGITQSPKYLFRKEGQNVTLSCEQNLNHDAMYWYRQDPGQGLRLIYYSQIVNDFQKGDIAEGYSVSREKKESFPLTVTSAQKNPTAFYLCASKRDSNNSPLHFGNGTRLTVT.

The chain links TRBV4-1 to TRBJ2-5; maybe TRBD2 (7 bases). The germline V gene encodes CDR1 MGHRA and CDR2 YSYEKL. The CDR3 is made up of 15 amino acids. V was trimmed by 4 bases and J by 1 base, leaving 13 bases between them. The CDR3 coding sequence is TGCGCCAGCAGCCGATCACGGGGGGCCCAAGAGACCCAGTACTTC. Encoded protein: CASSRSRGAQETQYF.

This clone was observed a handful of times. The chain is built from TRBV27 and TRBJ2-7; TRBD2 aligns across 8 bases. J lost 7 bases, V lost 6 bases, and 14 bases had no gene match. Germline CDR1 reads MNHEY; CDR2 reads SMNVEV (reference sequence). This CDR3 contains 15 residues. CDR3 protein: CASSSLGAGAGEQYF. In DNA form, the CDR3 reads TGTGCCAGCAGCTCCTTGGGAGCGGGAGCGGGAGAGCAGTACTTC.

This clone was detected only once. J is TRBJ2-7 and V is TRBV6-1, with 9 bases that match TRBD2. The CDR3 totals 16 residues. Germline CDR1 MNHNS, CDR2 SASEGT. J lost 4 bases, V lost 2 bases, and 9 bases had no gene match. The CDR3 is CASSEWGLAVGYEQYF. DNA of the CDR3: TGTGCCAGCAGTGAATGGGGACTAGCCGTTGGGTACGAGCAGTACTTC.

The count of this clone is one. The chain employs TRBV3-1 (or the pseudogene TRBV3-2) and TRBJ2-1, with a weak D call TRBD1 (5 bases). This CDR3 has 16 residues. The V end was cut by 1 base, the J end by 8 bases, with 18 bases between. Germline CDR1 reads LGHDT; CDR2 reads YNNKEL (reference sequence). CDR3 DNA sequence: TGTGCCAGCAGCCAAGGTGTGGCAGGGAAACTTGATGAGCAGTTCTTC. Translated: CASSQGVAGKLDEQFF.

The CDR3 DNA reads as TGTGCCAGCAGCTTGGGACAGTTGGGCACAGATACGCAGTATTTT. This encodes CASSLGQLGTDTQYF. The V gene is TRBV5-6, the J gene TRBJ2-3; D is possibly TRBD1 (5 bases). The CDR3 has 15 amino acids. Germline V CDR1 and CDR2: SGHDT, YYEEEE. Trimming took 0 bases from V and 1 from J, leaving 9 bases between them.

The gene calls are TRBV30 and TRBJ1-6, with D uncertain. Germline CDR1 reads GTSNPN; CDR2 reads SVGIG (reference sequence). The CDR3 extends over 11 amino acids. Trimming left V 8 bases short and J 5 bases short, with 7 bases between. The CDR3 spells CALGDNSPLHF. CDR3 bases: TGTGCCCTCGGGGATAATTCACCCCTCCACTTT.

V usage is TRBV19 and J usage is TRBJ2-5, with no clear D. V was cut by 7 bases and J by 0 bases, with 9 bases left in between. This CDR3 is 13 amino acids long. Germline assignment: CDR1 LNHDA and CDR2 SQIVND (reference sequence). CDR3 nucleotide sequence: TGTGCCAGTACAAGGGCGGACCAAGAGACCCAGTACTTC. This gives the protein CASTRADQETQYF.

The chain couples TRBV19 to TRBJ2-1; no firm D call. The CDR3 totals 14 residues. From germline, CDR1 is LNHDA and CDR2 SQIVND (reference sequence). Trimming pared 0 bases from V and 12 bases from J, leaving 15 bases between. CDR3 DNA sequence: TGTGCCAGTAGTATAGATTTGTCGTGGCTTGGGCAGTTCTTC. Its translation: CASSIDLSWLGQFF.